This entry describes one TCR beta chain. PCR amplification relied on 60 Vbeta primers (plus 13 Jbeta primers). Profiling relied on immunoSEQ multiplex PCR, and the TCRdb table lists in-frame clones only, not all of them. Among some 170,000 clones listed, around four fifths were seen once. The data are from a study of cytomegalovirus exposure and HLA in healthy donors. This CDR3 has 14 residues. Germline CDR1 reads SGHRS; CDR2 reads YFSETQ. The germline V and J ends were trimmed by 3 bases and 4 bases, with 14 bases remaining between them. The receptor was isolated from a woman in her fifties or sixties in good health and CMV-seronegative. The rearrangement uses TRBV5-1 and TRBJ2-7, with D perhaps TRBD2 (6 bases). The material sequenced was PBMCs. CDR3 protein: CASSWGVSGYEQYF. For the CDR3, the DNA is TGCGCCAGCAGCTGGGGGGTATCAGGGTACGAGCAGTACTTC. Full variable domain (rest looked up from reference TRBV5-1 and TRBJ2-7): KAGVTQTPRYLIKTRGQQVTLSCSPISGHRSVSWYQQTPGQGLQFLFEYFSETQRNKGNFPGRFSGRQFSNSRSEMNVSTLELGDSALYLCASSWGVSGYEQYFGPGTRLTVT.